The 31 T cell receptor beta chains in this list originate from one sample, sequenced in a study of blood T cell repertoires in COVID-19. Assay: immunoSEQ multiplex PCR; the TCRdb copy retains only in-frame clones and omits some. The sample consists of around 400,000 clones, about 90% of them appearing once. The source material was peripheral blood. The receptor set was obtained from a man aged 35-49 years with acute or convalescent COVID-19.

The chain couples TRBV6-6 to TRBJ1-2; D is unresolved. This CDR3 is 12 amino acids long. Trimming cost V 6 bases and J 5 bases, with 10 bases left between them. The germline V gene has CDR1 MNHNY and CDR2 SVGAGI (reference sequence). The CDR3 region is CASSLVGYGYTF. The DNA of the CDR3 is TGTGCCAGCAGCCTCGTCGGGTATGGCTACACCTTC.

In nucleotides, the CDR3 is TGTGCCAGCAGCTCTGATAATGGTGGCCGGGGGTACTTC. Translated, it gives CASSSDNGGRGYF. The chain uses TRBV7-9 and TRBJ2-7; a weak D match, TRBD2 (5 bases). This CDR3 is built from 13 residues. Trimming pared 4 bases from V and 12 bases from J, leaving 19 bases between. CDR1 is SEHNR and CDR2 is FQNEAQ in the germline V gene (reference sequence).

This clone was counted once. The V and J genes are TRBV10-3 and TRBJ2-1; D might be TRBD2 (5 bases). Germline V gene sequence: CDR1 ENHRY, CDR2 SYGVKD. Trimming removed 10 bases from V and 8 bases from J, with 15 bases in between. The CDR3 loop spans 12 amino acids. CDR3 in amino acids: CASSSPRDEQFF. The CDR3 nucleotides are TGTGCCAGTTCGTCTCCGAGGGATGAGCAGTTCTTC.

The chain joins TRBV5-5 to TRBJ2-6; no definite D call. The CDR3 extends over 20 amino acids. Germline CDR1 and CDR2: SGHKS and YYEKEE (reference sequence). V lost 0 bases, J lost 0 bases, and 19 bases lay in between. For the CDR3, the DNA is TGTGCCAGCAGCTTGGGTCGCGCTCTTGGTCTATTCTCTGGGGCCAACGTCCTGACTTTC. It yields the protein CASSLGRALGLFSGANVLTF.

This clone showed up just once. The CDR3 sequence: CASSPGLQWDQPQHF. CDR3 sequence (DNA): TGCGCCAGCAGCCCGGGACTCCAATGGGATCAGCCCCAGCATTTT. V and J are TRBV5-1 and TRBJ1-5, with a weak D call TRBD1 (5 bases). In germline, CDR1 is SGHRS, CDR2 YFSETQ. This CDR3 is built from 15 residues. V lost 4 bases to trimming and J lost 5 bases, with 16 bases between them.

V gene TRBV6-6 combines with J gene TRBJ2-3; TRBD2 matches 11 bases. The CDR3 is 16 amino acids. V lost 6 bases and J lost 2; bases outside the gene matches: 7. Germline assignment: CDR1 MNHNY and CDR2 SVGAGI (reference sequence). The CDR3, as DNA: TGTGCCAGCAGAAAACTAGCGGGGGTTTACACAGATACGCAGTATTTT. It codes for CASRKLAGVYTDTQYF.

The chain has TRBV7-9 and TRBJ1-5, with TRBD1 identical over 8 bases. Germline lookup yields CDR1 SEHNR and CDR2 FQNEAQ (reference sequence). The CDR3 covers 15 residues. V lost 5 bases to trimming and J lost 2 bases; unmatched junction nucleotides: 5. CDR3 sequence: CASSTTGERNQPQHF. The CDR3 DNA follows: TGTGCCAGCAGCACGACAGGGGAACGCAATCAGCCCCAGCATTTT.

The chain combines TRBV19 with TRBJ2-3; possible D gene TRBD1, 5 bases. This CDR3 region has 14 residues. V was trimmed by 7 bases and J by 2 bases, leaving 13 bases between them. CDR1 LNHDA and CDR2 SQIVND come from the germline V gene (reference sequence). The CDR3 coding sequence is TGTGCCAGTACCGCTAGGACAAACACAGATACGCAGTATTTT. Its protein product is CASTARTNTDTQYF.

J is TRBJ2-7 and V is TRBV4-2; 9 bases are shared with TRBD2. Germline V lookup: CDR1 LGHNA, CDR2 YNFKEQ. The CDR3 consists of 16 residues. The V gene end was trimmed by 1 base and the J gene end by 3 bases; junction bases not matched to a gene: 7. The CDR3 loop is CASSQAGSGGHYEQYF. Written as DNA, the CDR3 is TGTGCCAGCAGCCAAGCAGGTAGCGGGGGCCACTACGAGCAGTACTTC.

The chain recombines TRBV6-1 with TRBJ1-1; 8 nucleotides align to TRBD1. With 2 bases clipped from V and 0 bases from J, the junction kept 2 bases outside the gene matches. This CDR3 region has 15 residues. CDR1 and CDR2 from the germline V gene are MNHNS and SASEGT. CDR3 coding DNA: TGTGCCAGCAGTGAAAGGGACAGGTTGAACACTGAAGCTTTCTTT. Its protein is CASSERDRLNTEAFF.

The chain combines TRBV28 with TRBJ1-1; D unclear. The CDR3 extends over 16 amino acids. Germline-derived CDR1 and CDR2 are MDHEN and SYDVKM. The V and J ends lost 6 bases and 0 bases respectively, with 17 bases between them. CDR3 DNA: TGTGCCAGCAGCCCAAACCGCGTCAGGATGAACACTGAAGCTTTCTTT. This sequence encodes CASSPNRVRMNTEAFF.

The chain recombines TRBV28 with TRBJ1-5; D is ambiguous. Germline lookup yields CDR1 MDHEN and CDR2 SYDVKM. The CDR3 consists of 19 residues. V lost 6 bases to trimming and J lost 2 bases, with 26 bases between them. CDR3 coding DNA: TGTGCCAGCAGATACCTCTCCCCCGGAGGTCTTGTAGGCAATCAGCCCCAGCATTTT. Its protein product is CASRYLSPGGLVGNQPQHF.

The chain couples TRBV7-9 to TRBJ2-3; tentative D call: TRBD1 (5 bases). Trimming cost V 6 bases and J 3 bases, with 10 bases left between them. The CDR3 consists of 13 residues. In germline, CDR1 is SEHNR, CDR2 FQNEAQ (reference sequence). CDR3 nucleotide sequence: TGTGCCAGCAGACAACAGGAGACAGATACGCAGTATTTT. This encodes CASRQQETDTQYF.

The rearrangement uses TRBV7-9 and TRBJ1-4; tentatively, D is TRBD1 (5 bases). This CDR3 contains 13 residues. Germline V gene lookup returns CDR1 SEHNR and CDR2 FQNEAQ (reference sequence). Trimming left V 5 bases short and J 8 bases short, with 12 bases between. The CDR3 is CASSPGQFEKLFF. The CDR3, as DNA: TGTGCCAGCAGCCCAGGACAATTCGAAAAACTGTTTTTT.

V usage is TRBV10-3 and J usage is TRBJ2-2; tentatively, D is TRBD2 (5 bases). The germline CDR1 and CDR2 sequences are ENHRY and SYGVKD. V was pared by 4 bases and J by 0 bases, with 12 bases between. The CDR3 contains 16 residues. CDR3 sequence: CAISVLEAANTGELFF. The CDR3 DNA sequence: TGTGCCATCAGTGTCTTGGAGGCGGCGAACACCGGGGAGCTGTTTTTT.

The chain joins TRBV7-3 to TRBJ2-2; 13 bases map to TRBD2. CDR3 size: 18 residues. The germline gives CDR1 SGHTA, CDR2 FQGTGA. With 2 bases clipped from V and 4 bases from J, the junction kept 7 bases outside the gene matches. The CDR3 DNA is TGTGCCAGCAGCTTACCTACTAGCGGGGGGGTTTCCACCGGGGAGCTGTTTTTT. It translates to CASSLPTSGGVSTGELFF.

The chain joins TRBV7-9 to TRBJ2-3; 16 bases match TRBD2. The trim removed 5 bases at V and 5 bases at J, leaving 4 bases unmatched. Looked up from germline, CDR1 is SEHNR and CDR2 is FQNEAQ (reference sequence). The CDR3 runs 16 residues. CDR3 sequence reads: CASSLGTSGRGDTQYF. CDR3 nucleotide sequence: TGTGCCAGCAGCCTCGGGACTAGCGGGAGGGGAGATACGCAGTATTTT.

CDR3 loop: CAWSRDRPYGYTF. CDR3 in DNA: TGTGCCTGGAGTCGGGACAGACCTTATGGCTACACCTTC. The genes are TRBV30 and TRBJ1-2; the match to TRBD1 covers 7 bases. The junction had 5 bases not matched to a gene; V was cut back by 2 bases and J by 5 bases. In germline, CDR1 is GTSNPN, CDR2 SVGIG (reference sequence). CDR3 length: 13 residues.

This clone has just one count. This chain links TRBV5-1 with TRBJ2-5, with D tentatively TRBD1 (6 bases). The germline V and J ends were trimmed by 4 bases and 2 bases, with 18 bases remaining between them. This CDR3 region has 16 residues. Germline V gene sequence: CDR1 SGHRS, CDR2 YFSETQ. The CDR3 is CASSPGHPRSQETQYF. The CDR3 nucleotides are TGCGCCAGCAGCCCGGGACATCCACGAAGTCAAGAGACCCAGTACTTC. The whole variable domain, filled in from reference TRBV5-1 and TRBJ2-5, reads KAGVTQTPRYLIKTRGQQVTLSCSPISGHRSVSWYQQTPGQGLQFLFEYFSETQRNKGNFPGRFSGRQFSNSRSEMNVSTLELGDSALYLCASSPGHPRSQETQYFGPGTRLLVL.

This chain joins TRBV7-9 and TRBJ1-3, with 9 bases matching TRBD1. Germline V CDR1 and CDR2: SEHNR, FQNEAQ (reference sequence). Germline trimming cut 5 bases from V and 4 bases from J; bases unmatched to any gene: 12. The CDR3 spans 17 residues. This chain's CDR3 is CASSVQPGQGSGNTIYF. The CDR3 DNA follows: TGTGCCAGCAGCGTACAACCGGGACAGGGCTCCGGAAACACCATATATTTT.

V and J are TRBV19 and TRBJ1-6; D gene ambiguous. The CDR3 is made up of 12 amino acids. Per germline, CDR1 LNHDA and CDR2 SQIVND (reference sequence). The V end lost 7 bases, the J end lost 10 bases, and 11 bases lay between the germline ends. The CDR3 is CASNGISSPLHF. Here the CDR3 DNA reads TGTGCCAGTAACGGGATATCCTCACCCCTCCACTTT.

The J gene is TRBJ2-7, the V gene TRBV9; 10 positions match TRBD2. The V gene end was trimmed by 0 bases and the J gene end by 5 bases; junction bases not matched to a gene: 5. In germline, CDR1 is SGDLS, CDR2 YYNGEE. This CDR3 region has 15 residues. CDR3 loop: CASSVGASGGDEQYF. DNA of the CDR3: TGTGCCAGCAGCGTAGGGGCTAGCGGGGGAGACGAGCAGTACTTC. Based on the CDR3 plus reference TRBV9 and TRBJ2-7, the full variable domain is DSGVTQTPKHLITATGQRVTLRCSPRSGDLSVYWYQQSLDQGLQFLIQYYNGEERAKGNILERFSAQQFPDLHSELNLSSLELGDSALYFCASSVGASGGDEQYFGPGTRLTVT.

The gene calls are TRBV14 and TRBJ2-7; D ambiguous. This CDR3 contains 14 residues. The ends were cut back, 1 base at V and 0 bases at J, with 7 bases in the middle. The germline V gene encodes CDR1 SGHDN and CDR2 FVKESK. This CDR3 is CASSQGAGSYEQYF. DNA of the CDR3: TGTGCCAGCAGCCAAGGGGCAGGCTCCTACGAGCAGTACTTC.

The gene calls are TRBV10-3 and TRBJ2-7; 9 positions match TRBD2. With V trimmed by 6 bases and J by 3 bases, 0 bases remained unmatched. Germline CDR1 is ENHRY and CDR2 is SYGVKD. The CDR3 runs 12 residues. The CDR3 nucleotides are TGTGCCATCAGGACTAGCGGCTACGAGCAGTACTTC. The encoded protein is CAIRTSGYEQYF.

The rearrangement links TRBV4-1 to TRBJ2-4; 9 bases line up with TRBD2. Trimming cost V 2 bases and J 0 bases; bases outside gene matches: 8. Germline-derived CDR1 and CDR2 are MGHRA and YSYEKL. The CDR3 totals 18 residues. CDR3 protein: CASSQPRLAVLAKNIQYF. In nucleotides, the CDR3 is TGCGCCAGCAGCCAACCCCGACTAGCGGTCCTAGCCAAAAACATTCAGTACTTC.

In this sample, this clone turned up once. V gene TRBV2 combines with J gene TRBJ1-1; possible D gene TRBD1, 6 bases. Germline values: CDR1 SNHLY, CDR2 FYNNEI. The CDR3 has 13 amino acids. The V end was cut by 7 bases, the J end by 7 bases, with 16 bases between. CDR3 sequence (DNA): TGTGCCAGCAAGGAGGGGGGGCGGGTTGAAGCTTTCTTT. It yields the protein CASKEGGRVEAFF.

This CDR3 reads CASSGGRNTEAFF. Written as DNA, the CDR3 is TGTGCCAGCAGTGGGGGCAGGAACACTGAAGCTTTCTTT. The chain joins TRBV27 to TRBJ1-1, with a possible D match to TRBD1 (6 bases). The germline CDR1 and CDR2 sequences are MNHEY and SMNVEV (reference sequence). This CDR3 is 13 amino acids long. V lost 5 bases and J 1 base, leaving 8 bases between the germline ends.

V is TRBV19 and J is TRBJ1-3; 7 nucleotides agree with TRBD1. The length of the CDR3 is 15 residues. V lost 7 bases to trimming and J lost 0 bases; unmatched junction nucleotides: 6. Germline CDR1 and CDR2: LNHDA and SQIVND (reference sequence). The CDR3 sequence: CASTRDSFSGNTIYF. In nucleotides, the CDR3 is TGTGCCAGTACCCGGGACAGCTTCTCTGGAAACACCATATATTTT.

This sequence joins TRBV6-1 and TRBJ1-2; no clear D. The CDR3 is 14 residues long. V was shortened by 3 bases and J by 4 bases, with 12 bases between the two germline ends. Germline V gene data show CDR1 as MNHNS and CDR2 as SASEGT. The CDR3 DNA reads TGTGCCAGCAGTGACGGGGTAAGGGCCTATGGCTACACCTTC. This gives the protein CASSDGVRAYGYTF.

The V and J genes are TRBV9 and TRBJ2-3; D is perhaps TRBD2 (7 bases). This CDR3 is built from 13 residues. Looked up from germline, CDR1 is SGDLS and CDR2 is YYNGEE. Trimming pared 7 bases from V and 2 bases from J, leaving 11 bases between. The DNA of the CDR3 is TGTGCCAGCGGGGGGGCATTCACAGATACGCAGTATTTT. Amino acid sequence: CASGGAFTDTQYF. Drawing the rest from reference TRBV9 and TRBJ2-3, the complete variable domain is DSGVTQTPKHLITATGQRVTLRCSPRSGDLSVYWYQQSLDQGLQFLIQYYNGEERAKGNILERFSAQQFPDLHSELNLSSLELGDSALYFCASGGAFTDTQYFGPGTRLTVL.

J is TRBJ1-2 and V is TRBV7-2; D is unresolved. Germline V gene sequence: CDR1 SGHTA, CDR2 FQGNSA. This CDR3 comprises 13 residues. V was clipped by 2 bases and J by 7 bases, with 11 bases between them. The CDR3 sequence is CASSLFGEGGYTF. In DNA form, the CDR3 reads TGTGCCAGCAGCTTATTCGGGGAGGGTGGCTACACCTTC.